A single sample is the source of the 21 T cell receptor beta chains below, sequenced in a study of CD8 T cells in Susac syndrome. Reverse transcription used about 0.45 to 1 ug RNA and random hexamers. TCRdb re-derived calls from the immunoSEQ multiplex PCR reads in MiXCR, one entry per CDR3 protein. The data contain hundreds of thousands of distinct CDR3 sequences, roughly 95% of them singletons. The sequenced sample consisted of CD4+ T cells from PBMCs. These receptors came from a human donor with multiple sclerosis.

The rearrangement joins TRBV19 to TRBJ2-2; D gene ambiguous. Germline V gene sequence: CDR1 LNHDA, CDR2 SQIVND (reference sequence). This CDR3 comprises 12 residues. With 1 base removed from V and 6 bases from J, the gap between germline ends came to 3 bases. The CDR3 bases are TGTGCCAGTAGTATAGTTGCCGGGGAGCTGTTTTTT. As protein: CASSIVAGELFF. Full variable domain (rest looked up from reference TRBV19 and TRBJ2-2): DGGITQSPKYLFRKEGQNVTLSCEQNLNHDAMYWYRQDPGQGLRLIYYSQIVNDFQKGDIAEGYSVSREKKESFPLTVTSAQKNPTAFYLCASSIVAGELFFGEGSRLTVL.

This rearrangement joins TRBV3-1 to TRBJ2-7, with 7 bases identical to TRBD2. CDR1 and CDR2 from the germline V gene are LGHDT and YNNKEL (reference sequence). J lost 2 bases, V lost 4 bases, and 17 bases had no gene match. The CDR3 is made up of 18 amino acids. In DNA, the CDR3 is TGTGCCAGCAGCCCCTCCGTCTCCGCATGGGCGGGGGCCTACGAGCAGTACTTC. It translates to CASSPSVSAWAGAYEQYF.

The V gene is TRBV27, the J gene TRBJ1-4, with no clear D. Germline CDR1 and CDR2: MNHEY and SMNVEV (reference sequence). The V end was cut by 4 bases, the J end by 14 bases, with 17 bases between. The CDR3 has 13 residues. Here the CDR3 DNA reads TGTGCCAGCAGTTCCCATCCAATTGTGAATCTGTTTTTT. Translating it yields CASSSHPIVNLFF. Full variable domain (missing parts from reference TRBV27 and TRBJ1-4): EAQVTQNPRYLITVTGKKLTVTCSQNMNHEYMSWYRQDPGLGLRQIYYSMNVEVTDKGDVPEGYKVSRKEKRNFPLILESPSPNQTSLYFCASSSHPIVNLFFGSGTQLSVL.

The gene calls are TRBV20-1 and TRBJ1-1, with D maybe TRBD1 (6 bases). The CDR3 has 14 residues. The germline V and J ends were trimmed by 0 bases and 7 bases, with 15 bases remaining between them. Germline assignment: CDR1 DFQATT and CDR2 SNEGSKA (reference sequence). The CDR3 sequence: CSARERGFEGEAFF. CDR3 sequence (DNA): TGCAGTGCTAGAGAGAGGGGGTTCGAAGGTGAAGCTTTCTTT.

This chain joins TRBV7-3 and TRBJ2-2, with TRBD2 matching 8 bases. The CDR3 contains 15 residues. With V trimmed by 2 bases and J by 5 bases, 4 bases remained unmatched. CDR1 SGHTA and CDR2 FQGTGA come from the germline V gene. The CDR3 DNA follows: TGTGCCAGCAGCTTACGAGCGGGGGAAACCGGGGAGCTGTTTTTT. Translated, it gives CASSLRAGETGELFF.

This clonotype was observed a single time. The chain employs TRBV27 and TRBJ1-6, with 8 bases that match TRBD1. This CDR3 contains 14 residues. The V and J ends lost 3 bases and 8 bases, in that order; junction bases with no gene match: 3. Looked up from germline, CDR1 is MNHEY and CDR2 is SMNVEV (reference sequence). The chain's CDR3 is CASSFAGGDSPLHF. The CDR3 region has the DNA TGTGCCAGCAGTTTTGCAGGGGGCGATTCACCCCTCCACTTT.

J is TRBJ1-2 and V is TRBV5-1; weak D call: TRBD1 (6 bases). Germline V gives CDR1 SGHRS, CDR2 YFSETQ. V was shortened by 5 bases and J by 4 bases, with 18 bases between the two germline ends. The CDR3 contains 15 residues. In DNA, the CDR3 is TGCGCCAGCAGACCGAGGGGGTCGGGTACCTATGGCTACACCTTC. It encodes CASRPRGSGTYGYTF.

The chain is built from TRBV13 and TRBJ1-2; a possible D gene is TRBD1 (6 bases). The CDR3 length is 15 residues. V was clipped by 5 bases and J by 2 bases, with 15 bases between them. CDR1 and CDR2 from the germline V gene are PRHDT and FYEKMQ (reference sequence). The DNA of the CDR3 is TGTGCCAGCAGCCTTAGGGGGGGACGGAACTATGGCTACACCTTC. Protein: CASSLRGGRNYGYTF.

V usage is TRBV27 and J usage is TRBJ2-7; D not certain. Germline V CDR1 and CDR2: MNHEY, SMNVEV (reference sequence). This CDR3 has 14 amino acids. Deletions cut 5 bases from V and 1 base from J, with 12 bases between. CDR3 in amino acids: CASSPLTISYEQYF. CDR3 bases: TGTGCCAGCAGTCCGCTAACTATTTCCTACGAGCAGTACTTC.

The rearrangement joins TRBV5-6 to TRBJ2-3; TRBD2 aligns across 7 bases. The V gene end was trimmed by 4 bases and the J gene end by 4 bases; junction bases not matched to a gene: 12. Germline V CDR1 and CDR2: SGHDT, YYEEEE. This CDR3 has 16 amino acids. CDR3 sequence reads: CASSLTGLSAADTQYF. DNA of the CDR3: TGTGCCAGCAGCCTAACGGGACTATCTGCGGCAGATACGCAGTATTTT.

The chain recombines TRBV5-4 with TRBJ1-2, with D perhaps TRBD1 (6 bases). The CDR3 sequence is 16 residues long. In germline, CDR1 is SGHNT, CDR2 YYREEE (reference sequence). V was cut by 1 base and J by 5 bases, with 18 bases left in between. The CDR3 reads CASSLSRTARVYGYTF. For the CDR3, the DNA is TGTGCCAGCAGCTTGTCCCGGACAGCTCGGGTATATGGCTACACCTTC.

CDR3 residues: CASSIESGSVYEQFF. The CDR3 nucleotides are TGTGCCAGTAGTATAGAGAGCGGGAGCGTGTATGAGCAGTTCTTC. The chain carries TRBV19 and TRBJ2-1; 8 bases are shared with TRBD2. Looked up from germline, CDR1 is LNHDA and CDR2 is SQIVND (reference sequence). The V and J ends lost 0 bases and 8 bases, in that order; junction bases with no gene match: 6. The CDR3 contains 15 residues.

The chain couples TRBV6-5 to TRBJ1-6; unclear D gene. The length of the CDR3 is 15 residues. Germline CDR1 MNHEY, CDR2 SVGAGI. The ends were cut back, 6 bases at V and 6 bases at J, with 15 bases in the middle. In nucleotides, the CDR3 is TGTGCCAGCAGACCACAAAGAAGGGTTAATTCACCCCTCCACTTT. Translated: CASRPQRRVNSPLHF.

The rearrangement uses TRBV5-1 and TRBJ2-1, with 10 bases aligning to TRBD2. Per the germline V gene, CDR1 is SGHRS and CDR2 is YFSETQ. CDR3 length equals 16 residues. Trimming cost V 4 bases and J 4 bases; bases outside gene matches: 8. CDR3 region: CASSLGLAEKYNEQFF. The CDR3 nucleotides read TGCGCCAGCAGCCTAGGACTAGCGGAAAAATACAATGAGCAGTTCTTC. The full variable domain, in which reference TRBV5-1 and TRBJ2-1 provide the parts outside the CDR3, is KAGVTQTPRYLIKTRGQQVTLSCSPISGHRSVSWYQQTPGQGLQFLFEYFSETQRNKGNFPGRFSGRQFSNSRSEMNVSTLELGDSALYLCASSLGLAEKYNEQFFGPGTRLTVL.

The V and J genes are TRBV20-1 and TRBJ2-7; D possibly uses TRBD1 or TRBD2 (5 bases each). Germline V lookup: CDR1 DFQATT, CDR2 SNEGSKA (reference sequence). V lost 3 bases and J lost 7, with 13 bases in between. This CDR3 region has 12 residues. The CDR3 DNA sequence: TGCAGTGCTAGCCGGGACGACGGGGAGCAGTACTTC. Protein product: CSASRDDGEQYF.

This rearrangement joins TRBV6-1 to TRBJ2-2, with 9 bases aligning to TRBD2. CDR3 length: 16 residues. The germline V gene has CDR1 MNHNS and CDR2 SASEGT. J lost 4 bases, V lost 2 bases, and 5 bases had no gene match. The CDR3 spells CASSENTGLATGELFF. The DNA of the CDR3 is TGTGCCAGCAGTGAAAACACGGGACTAGCCACCGGGGAGCTGTTTTTT.

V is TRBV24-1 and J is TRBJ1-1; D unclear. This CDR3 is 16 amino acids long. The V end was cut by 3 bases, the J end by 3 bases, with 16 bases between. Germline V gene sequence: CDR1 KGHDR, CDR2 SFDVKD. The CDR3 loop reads CATSDKPKRGYTEAFF. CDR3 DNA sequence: TGTGCCACCAGTGATAAACCCAAACGAGGATACACTGAAGCTTTCTTT.

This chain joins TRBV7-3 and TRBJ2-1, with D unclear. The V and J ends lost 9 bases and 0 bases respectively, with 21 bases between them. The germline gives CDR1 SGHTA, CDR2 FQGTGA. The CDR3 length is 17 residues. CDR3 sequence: CASKGPASVSSYNEQFF. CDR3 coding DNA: TGTGCCAGTAAAGGACCGGCTTCCGTGAGCTCCTACAATGAGCAGTTCTTC.

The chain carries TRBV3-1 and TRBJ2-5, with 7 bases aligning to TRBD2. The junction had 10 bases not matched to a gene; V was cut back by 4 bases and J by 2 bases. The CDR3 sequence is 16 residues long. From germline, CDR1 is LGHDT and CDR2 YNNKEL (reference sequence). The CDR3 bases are TGTGCCAGCAGCCGACGAACCTGGCGGGAGCAAGAGACCCAGTACTTC. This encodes CASSRRTWREQETQYF.

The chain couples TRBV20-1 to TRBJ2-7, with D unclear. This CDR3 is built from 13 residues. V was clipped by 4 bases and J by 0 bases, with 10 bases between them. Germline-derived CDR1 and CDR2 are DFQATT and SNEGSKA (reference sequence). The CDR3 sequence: CSAKRPSSYEQYF. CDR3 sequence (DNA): TGCAGTGCTAAACGCCCGAGCTCCTACGAGCAGTACTTC.

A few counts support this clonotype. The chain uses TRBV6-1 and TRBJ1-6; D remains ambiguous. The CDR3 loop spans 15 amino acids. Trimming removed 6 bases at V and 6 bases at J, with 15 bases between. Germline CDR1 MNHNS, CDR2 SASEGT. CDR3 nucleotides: TGTGCCAGCAGCCCCCCCGGCAGGCCTAATTCACCCCTCCACTTT. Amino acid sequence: CASSPPGRPNSPLHF.